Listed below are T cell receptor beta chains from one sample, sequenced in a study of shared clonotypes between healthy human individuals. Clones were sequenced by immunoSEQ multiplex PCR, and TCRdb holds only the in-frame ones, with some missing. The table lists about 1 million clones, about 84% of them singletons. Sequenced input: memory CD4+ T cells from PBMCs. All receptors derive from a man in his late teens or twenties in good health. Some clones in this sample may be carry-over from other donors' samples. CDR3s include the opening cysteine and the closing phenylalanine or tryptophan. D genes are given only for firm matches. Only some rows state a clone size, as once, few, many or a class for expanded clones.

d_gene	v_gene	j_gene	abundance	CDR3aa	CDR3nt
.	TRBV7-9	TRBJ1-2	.	CASSLDEAVGGYTF	TGTGCCAGCAGCTTAGATGAAGCTGTAGGTGGCTACACCTTC
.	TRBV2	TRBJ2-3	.	CASSEVLGGMTDTQYF	TGTGCCAGCAGTGAAGTTCTTGGCGGGATGACAGATACGCAGTATTTT
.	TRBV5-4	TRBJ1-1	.	CASSPVGGSTEAFF	TGTGCCAGCAGCCCCGTTGGGGGGTCCACTGAAGCTTTCTTT
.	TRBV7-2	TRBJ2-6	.	CASSTRTVWRGANVLTF	TGTGCCAGCAGCACCCGGACGGTTTGGAGGGGGGCCAACGTCCTGACTTTC
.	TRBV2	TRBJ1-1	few	CANKGTEAFF	TGTGCCAACAAAGGGACTGAAGCTTTCTTT
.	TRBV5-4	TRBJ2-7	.	CASSPDPLYEQYF	TGTGCCAGCAGCCCCGATCCCCTGTACGAGCAGTACTTC
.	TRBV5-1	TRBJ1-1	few	CASSPTTVNTEAFF	TGCGCCAGCAGCCCAACGACAGTGAACACTGAAGCTTTCTTT
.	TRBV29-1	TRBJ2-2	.	CSVARFTGELFF	TGCAGCGTTGCCAGATTCACCGGGGAGCTGTTTTTT
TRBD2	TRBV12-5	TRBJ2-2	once	CASGWTSGIAIGELFF	TGTGCTAGTGGTTGGACTAGCGGGATCGCAATCGGGGAGCTGTTTTTT
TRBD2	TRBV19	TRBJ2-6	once	CASSIGRGTSSGANVLTF	TGTGCCAGTAGTATAGGGCGGGGGACTTCGTCTGGGGCCAACGTCCTGACTTTC
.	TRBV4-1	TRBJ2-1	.	CASSQVRGSGNEQFF	TGCGCCAGCAGCCAAGTCCGTGGTTCTGGGAATGAGCAGTTCTTC
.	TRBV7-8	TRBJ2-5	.	CASSLALNTQYF	TGTGCCAGCAGCTTAGCTCTGAATACCCAGTACTTC
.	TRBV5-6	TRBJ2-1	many	CASSRRPRASLSYNEQFF	TGTGCCAGCAGCCGAAGACCTAGGGCTTCGTTATCCTACAATGAGCAGTTCTTC
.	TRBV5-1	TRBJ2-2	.	CASRKIPGGNTGELFF	TGCGCCAGCCGCAAGATTCCGGGCGGGAACACCGGGGAGCTGTTTTTT
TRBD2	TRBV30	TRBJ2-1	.	CAWSIGGSSPNEQFF	TGTGCCTGGAGTATTGGCGGGAGCTCCCCCAATGAGCAGTTCTTC
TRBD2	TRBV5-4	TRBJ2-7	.	CASSQGLAEAYEQYF	TGTGCCAGCAGCCAGGGACTAGCGGAAGCCTACGAGCAGTACTTC
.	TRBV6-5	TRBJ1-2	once	CASSYPAGANTF	TGTGCCAGCAGTTATCCTGCAGGGGCTAACACCTTC
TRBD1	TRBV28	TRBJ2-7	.	CASRSTGGWYEQYF	TGTGCCAGCCGGTCGACAGGGGGCTGGTACGAGCAGTACTTC
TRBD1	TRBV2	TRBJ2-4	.	CASTEGQGENIQYF	TGTGCCAGCACCGAAGGGCAGGGGGAGAACATTCAGTACTTC
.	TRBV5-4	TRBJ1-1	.	CASSLPGRENTEAFF	TGTGCCAGCAGCTTACCGGGACGGGAGAACACTGAAGCTTTCTTT
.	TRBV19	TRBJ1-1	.	CASRKNTEAFF	TGTGCCAGTAGGAAGAACACTGAAGCTTTCTTT
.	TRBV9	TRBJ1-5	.	CASSVDVNQPQHF	TGTGCCAGCAGCGTAGACGTAAATCAGCCCCAGCATTTT
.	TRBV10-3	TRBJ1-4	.	CAIREGGNEKLFF	TGTGCCATCAGGGAGGGGGGTAATGAAAAACTGTTTTTT
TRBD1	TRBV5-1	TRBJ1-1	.	CASSNPGGTGGGSAFF	TGCGCCAGCAGCAACCCGGGCGGGACAGGGGGCGGTTCAGCTTTCTTT
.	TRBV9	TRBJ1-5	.	CASSVGPVSYNQPQHF	TGTGCCAGCAGCGTCGGTCCAGTCTCCTACAATCAGCCCCAGCATTTT
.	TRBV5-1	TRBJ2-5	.	CASRQGDETQYF	TGCGCCAGCAGGCAGGGTGATGAGACCCAGTACTTC
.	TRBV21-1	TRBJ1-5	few	CASSKGQQGKSSNQPQHF	TGTGCCAGCAGCAAAGGCCAGCAGGGGAAGAGTAGCAATCAGCCCCAGCATTTT
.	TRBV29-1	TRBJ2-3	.	CSVDPSHSADTQYF	TGCAGCGTTGACCCTTCCCATAGCGCAGATACGCAGTATTTT
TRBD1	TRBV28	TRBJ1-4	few	CASSFLRQGGLFF	TGTGCCAGCAGTTTCCTAAGACAGGGGGGGCTGTTTTTT
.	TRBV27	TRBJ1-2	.	CASSSSPLSTFYTF	TGTGCCAGCAGCTCTAGTCCTCTCTCTACTTTCTACACCTTC
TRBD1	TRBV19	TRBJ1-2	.	CASRTGVDNGYTF	TGTGCCAGTAGGACAGGGGTTGATAATGGCTACACCTTC
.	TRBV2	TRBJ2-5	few	CASGETQYF	TGTGCCAGCGGAGAGACCCAGTACTTC
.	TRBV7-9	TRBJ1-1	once	CASSPSGRGLNTEAFF	TGTGCCAGCAGCCCTTCAGGGAGGGGATTGAACACTGAAGCTTTCTTT
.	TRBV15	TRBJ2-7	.	CATSRDQGIAYEQYF	TGTGCCACCAGCAGAGATCAGGGGATAGCCTACGAGCAGTACTTC